Below, 29 T cell receptor beta chains from the same sample are listed, as sequenced in a study of CD4 and CD8 cells across lung adenocarcinoma regions. TCRdb analysed the PCR reads with MiXCR anew, one entry per CDR3 protein. The table shows more than 25,000 distinct CDR3 sequences, with 50% to 55% occurring only once. Sequencing was done on a sample of CD8+ T cells from the center of a lung tumor. The receptors stem from a male donor with lung adenocarcinoma. The CD4 and CD8 labels of this study may be unreliable.

The V and J genes are TRBV6-5 and TRBJ1-1, with 8 bases fitting TRBD1. Germline V gene data show CDR1 as MNHEY and CDR2 as SVGAGI. The ends lost 2 bases at V and 1 base at J; junction bases unmatched: 3. The CDR3 totals 15 residues. Here the CDR3 reads CASSYPGTGNTEAFF. CDR3 bases: TGTGCCAGCAGTTACCCCGGGACAGGGAACACTGAAGCTTTCTTT.

This clonotype was observed a few times. The chain joins TRBV9 to TRBJ1-2; D is uncertain. Germline CDR1 is SGDLS and CDR2 is YYNGEE. V shed 5 bases and J shed 2 bases, with 4 bases lying between them. CDR3 size: 11 residues. This CDR3 is CASSGNYGYTF. The CDR3 DNA reads as TGTGCCAGCAGTGGGAACTATGGCTACACCTTC.

Regarding this clonotype: At one end the junction does not follow the germline gene, possibly because of a read error. V usage is TRBV6-1 and J usage is TRBJ2-3; 8 bases are shared with TRBD1. Germline V gives CDR1 MNHNS, CDR2 SASEGT. The CDR3 totals 16 residues. The CDR3 reads CASSDAGTGVGDIQYF. CDR3 bases: TGTGCCAGCAGCGACGCCGGGACAGGAGTCGGGGATATTCAGTACTTT.

At least ten counts were recorded for this clonotype. The chain couples TRBV12-5 to TRBJ2-1, with 7 positions matching TRBD1. The J call may be in error: the DNA end matches TRBJ2-5 better. The CDR3 contains 14 residues. Germline assignment: CDR1 LGHNT and CDR2 FRNRAP. The CDR3 DNA reads as TGTGCTAGTGGTTTGGGACAGGGTGTGGAGACCCAGTACTTC. Its protein product is CASGLGQGVETQYF.

The chain couples TRBV7-2 to TRBJ2-2, with D unresolved. The CDR3 extends over 16 amino acids. V was cut by 0 bases and J by 1 base, with 9 bases left in between. CDR1 and CDR2 from the germline V gene are SGHTA and FQGNSA. The CDR3 DNA is TGTGCCAGCAGCTTAGCGCTTTGGGGGAACACCGGGGAGCTGTTTTTT. It codes for CASSLALWGNTGELFF.

This clonotype was observed many times. The CDR3 protein is CSASQRTSGTLNEQFF. CDR3 bases: TGCAGTGCCTCCCAGCGGACTAGCGGGACTCTAAATGAGCAGTTCTTC. V usage is TRBV20-1 and J usage is TRBJ2-1; the match to TRBD2 covers 12 bases. Trimming removed 6 bases from V and 7 bases from J; junction bases left unmatched: 13. The V gene's germline CDR1 is DFQATT and CDR2 SNEGSKA (reference sequence). This CDR3 is built from 16 residues.

V and J are TRBV9 and TRBJ2-3; D assignment may be TRBD1 or TRBD2 (6 bases each). CDR3 length: 16 residues. Germline loops: CDR1 SGDLS, CDR2 YYNGEE. V lost 2 bases and J 2 bases, leaving 15 bases between the germline ends. DNA of the CDR3: TGTGCCAGCAGCGTCCAGGGGCGGGGCGACACAGATACGCAGTATTTT. Protein sequence: CASSVQGRGDTDTQYF. The variable domain in full, with the rest retrieved from reference TRBV9 and TRBJ2-3, is DSGVTQTPKHLITATGQRVTLRCSPRSGDLSVYWYQQSLDQGLQFLIQYYNGEERAKGNILERFSAQQFPDLHSELNLSSLELGDSALYFCASSVQGRGDTDTQYFGPGTRLTVL.

This clonotype was picked up many times. The chain uses TRBV12-3 or TRBV12-4 and TRBJ2-1; TRBD2 matches 12 bases. J gave up 3 bases and V 6 bases, and 6 bases lay outside the gene matches. This CDR3 has 16 amino acids. The CDR3 DNA follows: TGTGCCAGCAGCCCTACTAGCGGGAGGTTCTACAATGAGCAGTTCTTC. Protein sequence: CASSPTSGRFYNEQFF.

As for this clonotype: The junction departs from the called germline gene at one end, perhaps through a read error. CDR3 sequence: CASRYPVTYEQYF. DNA of the CDR3: TGTGCCAGCAGGTACCCAGTTACCTATGAGCAGTACTTC. This chain links TRBV6-5 with TRBJ2-3, with D unresolved. The end of the DNA is better explained by TRBJ2-7, so the J call may be wrong. CDR3 length equals 13 residues. Germline V CDR1 and CDR2: MNHEY, SVGAGI.

On this clonotype itself: The junction differs from germline at one of its ends, possibly a read error. The chain couples TRBV4-1 to TRBJ2-5, with D maybe TRBD2 (6 bases). The CDR3 totals 16 residues. Germline V gene lookup returns CDR1 MGHRA and CDR2 YSYEKL. The CDR3 bases are TGCGCCAGCAGGGGACTCTCGTCCGGTAGCCCAGAGACCCAGTACTTT. The encoded protein is CASRGLSSGSPETQYF.

The chain recombines TRBV10-3 with TRBJ2-3, with D unresolved. V was pared by 10 bases and J by 2 bases, with 7 bases between. CDR3 length: 11 residues. The germline V gene has CDR1 ENHRY and CDR2 SYGVKD. The CDR3 protein is CATQLTDTQYF. As DNA, the CDR3 is TGTGCCACCCAACTCACAGATACGCAGTATTTT.

To note about this clonotype: A read error may be the cause here, since a much bigger clone is one base away. The genes are TRBV6-5 and TRBJ2-4; 10 positions agree with TRBD2. TRBJ2-1 matches the DNA end more closely, so the J call is doubtful. Per the germline V gene, CDR1 is MNHEY and CDR2 is SVGAGI. The CDR3 contains 17 residues. This chain's CDR3 is CTSSYSTSLAGVNEQFF. The CDR3, as DNA: TGTACCAGCAGTTACTCGACGTCTCTAGCGGGAGTCAATGAGCAGTTCTTC.

The chain is built from TRBV23-1 and TRBJ2-3; the match to TRBD1 covers 7 bases. TRBV23-1 is reported as an ORF; its role is uncertain. With V trimmed by 2 bases and J by 1 base, 6 bases remained unmatched. The CDR3 sequence is 16 residues long. CDR3 amino acids: CASSQPTGSGTDTQYF. The CDR3, as DNA: TGCGCCAGCAGTCAACCGACAGGGTCAGGCACAGATACGCAGTATTTT.

Notes on this clonotype: At one end the junction does not follow the germline gene, possibly because of a read error. The gene calls are TRBV6-1 and TRBJ2-4, with D perhaps TRBD2 (6 bases). The CDR3 loop spans 14 amino acids. Germline lookup yields CDR1 MNHNS and CDR2 SASEGT. CDR3 in amino acids: CGGMGRGGTDMQYF. The DNA for the CDR3 is TGTGGCGGCATGGGGCGGGGTGGCACAGACATGCAGTACTTC.

Comment on this clonotype: This may arise from a read error, as a much more abundant clone is one base away. J is TRBJ2-3 and V is TRBV30, with D hard to call. CDR3 length equals 14 residues. Germline loops: CDR1 GTSNPN, CDR2 SVGIG (reference sequence). Trimming left V 2 bases short and J 3 bases short, with 12 bases between. As DNA, the CDR3 is TGTGCCTGGAGTTCTGGAGTTGGAACAGATACGCAGTATTTT. This sequence encodes CAWSSGVGTDTQYF.

The chain couples TRBV6-4 to TRBJ2-3; the D gene is possibly TRBD1 (5 bases). The J call is doubtful: the DNA matches TRBJ2-7 better. The CDR3 totals 16 residues. Germline lookup yields CDR1 MRHNA and CDR2 SNTAGT. CDR3 nucleotide sequence: TGTGCCAGCAGTGACTCGGGGCTGGGCGGCACAGACACGCAGTACTTC. Its translation is CASSDSGLGGTDTQYF.

This chain links TRBV6-8 with TRBJ2-4; D might be TRBD1 or TRBD2, each matching 5 bases. Per germline, CDR1 MNHGY and CDR2 SAAAGT. There are 14 residues in the CDR3. The CDR3, as DNA: TGTGGCACCTCGGGGCTGAGAGCCACAGACACTCAGTACTTC. Amino acid sequence: CGTSGLRATDTQYF.

The CDR3 loop reads CARGDGGRGEETQYF. Written as DNA, the CDR3 is TGCGCCAGGGGGGACGGGGGCCGGGGAGAAGAGACGCAGTATTTT. The V call is TRBV10-1, the J call TRBJ2-3; TRBD1 or TRBD2 may be the D gene (6 bases each). The CDR3 length is 15 residues. CDR1 and CDR2 (germline): WNHNN, SYGVQD (reference sequence). V was trimmed by 9 bases and J by 9 bases, leaving 25 bases between them.

CDR3 region: CAIRSMAGPRGSPDTQYF. For the CDR3, the DNA is TGTGCCATCAGGAGCATGGCGGGACCGCGCGGGAGCCCAGATACCCAGTACTTC. The chain recombines TRBV10-3 with TRBJ2-5, with 7 bases fitting TRBD2. Trimming took 6 bases from V and 8 from J; bases not matched to a gene: 24. The germline V gene has CDR1 ENHRY and CDR2 SYGVKD. This CDR3 region has 18 residues.

The sample holds a few counts of this clonotype. The chain combines TRBV6-1 with TRBJ2-3; weak D call: TRBD2 (6 bases). This CDR3 comprises 13 residues. V gave up 6 bases and J gave up 2 bases, with 9 bases separating them. Looked up from germline, CDR1 is MNHNS and CDR2 is SASEGT. The CDR3 protein is CASSRGTTDTQYF. The CDR3 DNA reads TGTGCCAGCAGCCGGGGGACCACAGATACGCAGTATTTT.

The V gene is TRBV6-1, the J gene TRBJ2-5; D assignment may be TRBD1 or TRBD2 (5 bases each). The J call may be in error: the DNA end matches TRBJ2-7 better. The germline CDR1 and CDR2 sequences are MNHNS and SASEGT. The CDR3 contains 12 residues. The CDR3 region has the DNA TGTGCCACCAGGACGGGGCATTACGAGCAGTACTTC. Protein: CATRTGHYEQYF.

The genes are TRBV9 and TRBJ2-2, with TRBD2 matching over 11 bases. The CDR3 extends over 20 amino acids. In germline, CDR1 is SGDLS, CDR2 YYNGEE. Trimming cost V 4 bases and J 8 bases; bases outside gene matches: 22. Here the CDR3 DNA reads TGTGCCAGCAGCACCCAAGGACGGCCCGGGACTAGCGGATTTGGGGGGGAGCTGTTTTTT. Its protein product is CASSTQGRPGTSGFGGELFF.

Concerning this clonotype itself: One end of the junction does not line up with germline, which may come from a read error. This chain links TRBV6-8 with TRBJ2-4; the D gene is possibly TRBD2 (7 bases). Germline values: CDR1 MNHGY, CDR2 SAAAGT. The CDR3 loop spans 14 amino acids. The chain's CDR3 is CGIGGLCAKDMQYF. In nucleotides, the CDR3 is TGTGGCATCGGGGGGCTGTGCGCCAAAGACATGCAGTACTTT.

This clonotype is categorized as medium-sized. This chain links TRBV6-5 with TRBJ2-1, with D possibly being TRBD1 (6 bases). Per germline, CDR1 MNHEY and CDR2 SVGAGI. V gave up 0 bases and J gave up 10 bases, with 7 bases separating them. The CDR3 extends over 12 amino acids. The CDR3, as DNA: TGTGCCAGCAGTTACTCCGGGACAGAGCAGTTCTTC. Amino acids: CASSYSGTEQFF.

The chain employs TRBV10-1 and TRBJ2-1; possibly TRBD1 or TRBD2 for D (5 bases each). Germline V gives CDR1 WNHNN, CDR2 SYGVQD (reference sequence). Trimming stripped 6 bases from V and 6 bases from J, with 15 bases between. This CDR3 spans 14 amino acids. The CDR3 sequence is CASSPGTTFNEQFF. CDR3 DNA sequence: TGCGCCAGCAGCCCCGGGACCACGTTCAATGAGCAGTTCTTC.

As regards this clonotype: Germline and junction disagree at one end, which may indicate a read error. V usage is TRBV6-1 and J usage is TRBJ2-3; a possible D gene is TRBD2 (5 bases). This CDR3 is 12 amino acids long. Germline CDR1 and CDR2: MNHNS and SASEGT. The CDR3 DNA follows: TGTGCCAGGAAGGGAGCCAAAGATACGCAGTACTTT. Translation gives CARKGAKDTQYF.

The chain couples TRBV27 to TRBJ2-2, with a weak D call TRBD1 (6 bases). Trimming removed 5 bases from V and 1 base from J, with 14 bases in between. CDR1 is MNHEY and CDR2 is SMNVEV in the germline V gene (reference sequence). The CDR3 totals 16 residues. DNA of the CDR3: TGTGCCAGCAGTAGGGTCGGGACAATGAACACCGGGGAGCTGTTTTTT. Translation gives CASSRVGTMNTGELFF.

This chain joins TRBV5-1 and TRBJ2-2, with 8 positions matching TRBD1. After removal of 4 bases from V and 5 bases from J, the junction contained 10 bases not matched to a gene. The CDR3 totals 16 residues. Germline assignment: CDR1 SGHRS and CDR2 YFSETQ. The CDR3 DNA is TGCGCCAGCAGCGAAAAGACAGGGGTAGGGACCGGGGAGCTGTTTTTT. It is translated as CASSEKTGVGTGELFF.

Comment on this clonotype: An end of the junction differs from the germline gene, which may be a read error. This sequence joins TRBV10-1 and TRBJ2-3; possibly TRBD2 for D (6 bases). The CDR3 runs 15 residues. CDR1 is WNHNN and CDR2 is SYGVQD in the germline V gene (reference sequence). CDR3 sequence reads: CASGAGRRAKDTQYF. In DNA, the CDR3 is TGCGCCAGCGGGGCGGGGCGCCGGGCCAAAGATACGCAGTACTTT.